These 23 T cell receptor beta chains were sequenced from one sample in a study of CD8 T cells in ankylosing spondylitis. Study results and limitations: Apparently characteristic of ankylosing spondylitis blood was a TCR beta motif (under ten highly homologous variants).

One entry per CDR3 protein results from TCRdb running MiXCR on the 5' RACE reads. Of about 450,000 distinct CDR3 sequences in the sample, 25% to 30% were seen once. Their target antigens are unknown. The specimen sequenced was blood, either unsorted or a sorted T cell fraction (not recorded which). The receptor source for this set is a male donor with ankylosing spondylitis.

This clonotype was detected a few times. The rearrangement links TRBV27 to TRBJ2-6; D remains ambiguous. Trimming took off 5 bases at V and 2 bases at J, with 10 bases between the two ends. CDR3 length equals 15 residues. Looked up from germline, CDR1 is MNHEY and CDR2 is SMNVEV (reference sequence). The CDR3 loop is CASSPVSTGANVLTF. The CDR3 DNA follows: TGTGCCAGCAGTCCGGTATCTACTGGGGCCAACGTCCTGACTTTC. Full variable domain (outside the CDR3, taken from reference TRBV27 and TRBJ2-6): EAQVTQNPRYLITVTGKKLTVTCSQNMNHEYMSWYRQDPGLGLRQIYYSMNVEVTDKGDVPEGYKVSRKEKRNFPLILESPSPNQTSLYFCASSPVSTGANVLTFGAGSRLTVL.

For the CDR3, the DNA is TGTGCCAGCAGCGTGGCAGGGGTCCAAGAGACCCAGTACTTC. Its protein product is CASSVAGVQETQYF. This chain connects TRBV14 to TRBJ2-5; D possibly corresponds to TRBD1 (6 bases). Germline loops: CDR1 SGHDN, CDR2 FVKESK. V lost 5 bases to trimming and J lost 1 base, with 11 bases between them. This CDR3 is built from 14 residues.

Only a few counts were recorded for this clonotype. The V gene is TRBV20-1, the J gene TRBJ1-3; D not resolved. The CDR3 covers 14 residues. The germline V gene encodes CDR1 DFQATT and CDR2 SNEGSKA (reference sequence). V was pared by 6 bases and J by 4 bases, with 16 bases between. CDR3 amino acids: CSARRGLVGNTIYF. CDR3 coding DNA: TGCAGTGCCCGACGGGGTTTAGTAGGAAACACCATATATTTT.

The chain joins TRBV11-3 to TRBJ1-4; no clear D. CDR1 and CDR2 from the germline V gene are SGHNT and YENEEA. The CDR3 is 15 residues long. Trimming stripped 6 bases from V and 5 bases from J, with 16 bases between. CDR3 residues: CASSPRAGLNEKLFF. DNA of the CDR3: TGTGCCAGCAGTCCCCGGGCCGGACTGAATGAAAAACTGTTTTTT.

In its sample, this clonotype was seen a few times. This sequence joins TRBV20-1 and TRBJ1-2; perhaps TRBD1 as D (5 bases). Germline loops: CDR1 DFQATT, CDR2 SNEGSKA (reference sequence). V lost 6 bases to trimming and J lost 6 bases, with 32 bases between them. CDR3 length equals 18 residues. The CDR3 nucleotides read TGCAGTGCCTACCCCGCCCGGGGGAGGGCAAGGGAAAGGCATGGCTACACCTTC. This encodes CSAYPARGRARERHGYTF.

V gene TRBV20-1 combines with J gene TRBJ1-6, with unresolved D. Trimming took off 0 bases at V and 8 bases at J, with 5 bases between the two ends. The germline V gene has CDR1 DFQATT and CDR2 SNEGSKA (reference sequence). The length of the CDR3 is 12 residues. DNA of the CDR3: TGCAGTGCTAGAGATACAGATTCACCCCTCCACTTT. Its protein is CSARDTDSPLHF.

To note about this clonotype: One junction end disagrees with the germline gene, perhaps due to a read error. The V and J genes are TRBV12-3 or TRBV12-4 and TRBJ2-3; D may be TRBD2 (8 bases). The CDR3 has 19 residues. This CDR3 is CACSLAARGVAGWRDTQYF. CDR3 nucleotide sequence: TGTGCCTGCAGTTTAGCGGCCAGGGGGGTAGCGGGATGGAGAGATACGCAGTATTTT.

The chain links TRBV11-2 to TRBJ2-3; weak D call: TRBD1 (6 bases). V shed 1 base and J shed 5 bases, with 10 bases lying between them. There are 14 residues in the CDR3. Germline CDR1 and CDR2: SGHAT and FQNNGV. CDR3: CASSLGVRGDTQYF. The DNA for the CDR3 is TGTGCCAGCAGCTTAGGAGTCAGGGGAGATACGCAGTATTTT.

With regard to this clonotype: One end of the junction varies from germline; a read error may be responsible. The chain is built from TRBV15 and TRBJ2-2; no firm D call. CDR1 LNHNV and CDR2 YYDKDF come from the germline V gene (reference sequence). This CDR3 has 14 amino acids. The CDR3 is CATSIGRNPGELFF. CDR3 nucleotide sequence: TGTGCCACCAGCATTGGCAGGAACCCCGGGGAGCTGTTTTTT.

The chain couples TRBV19 to TRBJ2-2; D perhaps matches TRBD1 (5 bases). Per the germline V gene, CDR1 is LNHDA and CDR2 is SQIVND (reference sequence). Between the trimmed V and J ends, which lost 11 bases and 6 bases, there was a span of 16 bases. The CDR3 totals 13 residues. This CDR3 reads CAARQGGSGELFF. The CDR3 DNA follows: TGTGCCGCGAGGCAGGGCGGTTCCGGGGAGCTGTTTTTT. Combining the CDR3 with reference TRBV19 and TRBJ2-2 gives the whole variable domain DGGITQSPKYLFRKEGQNVTLSCEQNLNHDAMYWYRQDPGQGLRLIYYSQIVNDFQKGDIAEGYSVSREKKESFPLTVTSAQKNPTAFYLCAARQGGSGELFFGEGSRLTVL.

This clonotype turned up a few times. The J gene is TRBJ2-3, the V gene TRBV12-3 or TRBV12-4, with 7 bases lining up with TRBD2. J gave up 3 bases and V 7 bases, and 10 bases lay outside the gene matches. CDR3 length equals 15 residues. The CDR3: CASIWGGSRTDTQYF. DNA for the CDR3: TGTGCCAGCATCTGGGGCGGGAGCAGGACAGATACGCAGTATTTT.

There are a few counts of this clonotype. The V gene is TRBV4-1, the J gene TRBJ1-5, with a weak D call TRBD1 (5 bases). The V end lost 0 bases, the J end lost 0 bases, and 15 bases lay between the germline ends. Germline V gene sequence: CDR1 MGHRA, CDR2 YSYEKL. CDR3 length: 18 residues. This CDR3 is CASSQDGATEYSNQPQHF. CDR3 DNA sequence: TGCGCCAGCAGCCAAGATGGGGCGACAGAGTATAGCAATCAGCCCCAGCATTTT.

This clonotype showed up just a few times. The genes are TRBV9 and TRBJ1-5, with a weak D call TRBD1 (6 bases). This CDR3 comprises 15 residues. Trimming cost V 3 bases and J 9 bases, with 19 bases left between them. Per germline, CDR1 SGDLS and CDR2 YYNGEE. The CDR3, as DNA: TGTGCCAGCAGCGCCCGGAAGGGGGTCCGCGGGCCCCAGCATTTT. Protein sequence: CASSARKGVRGPQHF.

This clonotype was detected once. V is TRBV20-1 and J is TRBJ1-2, with no clear D. CDR3 length equals 13 residues. V lost 0 bases and J lost 4, with 9 bases in between. Germline CDR1 reads DFQATT; CDR2 reads SNEGSKA (reference sequence). The CDR3 DNA follows: TGCAGTGCTAGAGATATGACTCTCTATGGCTACACCTTC. As protein: CSARDMTLYGYTF.

The chain employs TRBV20-1 and TRBJ2-2; possibly TRBD1 for D (6 bases). Per the germline V gene, CDR1 is DFQATT and CDR2 is SNEGSKA (reference sequence). Trimming took 3 bases from V and 2 from J, leaving 16 bases between them. The CDR3 totals 16 residues. CDR3 DNA sequence: TGCAGTGCTAGGAGGAAGGGGGAAGCTAACACCGGGGAGCTGTTTTTT. Amino acid sequence: CSARRKGEANTGELFF.

The chain uses TRBV5-1 and TRBJ1-4, with D hard to call. From germline, CDR1 is SGHRS and CDR2 YFSETQ. This CDR3 is built from 14 residues. Trimming removed 7 bases at V and 0 bases at J, with 10 bases between. CDR3 amino acids: CASSGDPTNEKLFF. As DNA, the CDR3 is TGCGCCAGCTCTGGGGATCCAACTAATGAAAAACTGTTTTTT.

The chain recombines TRBV11-1 with TRBJ1-1; D ambiguous. Trimming took 0 bases from V and 1 from J, leaving 18 bases between them. The V gene's germline CDR1 is SGHAT and CDR2 FQDESV (reference sequence). The CDR3 sequence is 18 residues long. The CDR3 here is CASSLAGTTPTGNTEAFF. DNA for the CDR3: TGTGCCAGCAGCTTAGCGGGTACGACTCCTACGGGGAACACTGAAGCTTTCTTT. The full variable domain, its missing parts supplied by reference TRBV11-1 and TRBJ1-1, is EAEVAQSPRYKITEKSQAVAFWCDPISGHATLYWYRQILGQGPELLVQFQDESVVDDSQLPKDRFSAERLKGVDSTLKIQPAELGDSAMYLCASSLAGTTPTGNTEAFFGQGTRLTVV.

This clonotype was seen ten or more times. J is TRBJ1-5 and V is TRBV2; no clear D gene. Germline V gene lookup returns CDR1 SNHLY and CDR2 FYNNEI. Deletions cut 1 base from V and 0 bases from J, with 13 bases between. This CDR3 has 17 residues. The CDR3 here is CASSEVGGIHSNQPQHF. DNA of the CDR3: TGTGCCAGCAGTGAAGTTGGAGGGATCCATAGCAATCAGCCCCAGCATTTT.

The rearrangement uses TRBV12-3 or TRBV12-4 and TRBJ2-3; 10 bases agree with TRBD2. After removal of 6 bases from V and 0 bases from J, the junction contained 9 bases not matched to a gene. This CDR3 region has 17 residues. As DNA, the CDR3 is TGTGCCAGCAGCCAGCGACTAGCGGGTACTAGCACAGATACGCAGTATTTT. Encoded protein: CASSQRLAGTSTDTQYF.

This clonotype was counted a few times. The V call is TRBV7-8, the J call TRBJ2-3, with D unresolved. Germline CDR1 SGHVS, CDR2 FQNEAQ. V gave up 7 bases and J gave up 5 bases, with 13 bases separating them. This CDR3 is 13 amino acids long. The CDR3 DNA reads TGTGCCAGCACGCCTTACAGACGAGATACGCAGTATTTT. It is translated as CASTPYRRDTQYF. The entire variable domain, with the rest obtained from reference TRBV7-8 and TRBJ2-3, is as follows: GAGVSQSPRYKVAKRGQDVALRCDPISGHVSLFWYQQALGQGPEFLTYFQNEAQLDKSGLPSDRFFAERPEGSVSTLKIQRTQQEDSAVYLCASTPYRRDTQYFGPGTRLTVL.

This sequence joins TRBV4-2 and TRBJ2-3, with D perhaps TRBD1 or TRBD2 (6 bases each). The V gene lost 5 bases and the J gene lost 8 bases, with 26 bases spanning the gap. CDR3 length equals 17 residues. The V gene's germline CDR1 is LGHNA and CDR2 YNFKEQ. The CDR3 sequence is CASSYPRGANGEGTQYF. Written as DNA, the CDR3 is TGTGCCAGCAGCTACCCTAGGGGGGCCAATGGGGAAGGTACGCAGTATTTT.

This clonotype was counted between two and nine times. This chain uses TRBV12-3 or TRBV12-4 with TRBJ1-2; 8 bases map to TRBD1. This CDR3 is built from 14 residues. Unmatched junction bases numbered 12, after V lost 7 bases and J lost 8 bases. The CDR3 nucleotides read TGTGCCAGCACCCTGGTGGGACAGGCAGCGGGCTACACCTTC. Translating it yields CASTLVGQAAGYTF.

The CDR3 DNA reads as TGTGCCAGCAGTGACAATGGACGGAACCACTACGAGCAGTACGTC. Its protein product is CASSDNGRNHYEQYV. The chain carries TRBV6-1 and TRBJ2-7; D unclear. The CDR3 covers 15 residues. V was pared by 3 bases and J by 3 bases, with 15 bases between. The germline CDR1 and CDR2 sequences are MNHNS and SASEGT.